The 24 T cell receptor beta chains given below trace back to one sample, sequenced in a study of chemoradiotherapy in HPV16-positive cancers. Sequencing was performed with immunoSEQ multiplex PCR; in TCRdb, only in-frame clones are kept and a portion is missing. Of 9,000 to 15,000 clones listed, around 76% are singletons. Sampling was carried out from a patient who underwent chemoradiotherapy. These receptors were taken from a human donor with HPV-associated anogenital cancer.

This clone is a singleton in its sample. The genes are TRBV6-1 and TRBJ2-2; 8 nucleotides align to TRBD1. J was trimmed by 4 bases and V by 3 bases; bases with no gene match: 13. Germline lookup yields CDR1 MNHNS and CDR2 SASEGT. This CDR3 contains 18 residues. This chain's CDR3 is CASSDFFWGQASTGELFF. Written as DNA, the CDR3 is TGTGCCAGCAGTGACTTCTTCTGGGGACAGGCGTCCACCGGGGAGCTGTTTTTT.

This clone was seen a few times. The V gene is TRBV27, the J gene TRBJ2-7; 8 bases fit TRBD2. The V gene's germline CDR1 is MNHEY and CDR2 SMNVEV (reference sequence). V gave up 3 bases and J gave up 3 bases; unmatched junction bases: 1. This CDR3 is built from 13 residues. CDR3 in amino acids: CASSLAGGYEQYF. The CDR3 region has the DNA TGTGCCAGCAGTTTGGCGGGGGGCTACGAGCAGTACTTC.

The chain joins TRBV30 to TRBJ2-7, with 8 bases identical to TRBD2. Trimming removed 1 base from V and 3 bases from J; junction bases left unmatched: 5. CDR1 is GTSNPN, CDR2 SVGIG, per germline (reference sequence). CDR3 length: 14 residues. The CDR3 nucleotides read TGTGCCTGGAGTGAGGAACTAGCGGACTACGAGCAGTACTTC. It is translated as CAWSEELADYEQYF. Full variable domain (missing parts from reference TRBV30 and TRBJ2-7): SQTIHQWPATLVQPVGSPLSLECTVEGTSNPNLYWYRQAAGRGLQLLFYSVGIGQISSEVPQNLSASRPQDRQFILSSKKLLLSDSGFYLCAWSEELADYEQYFGPGTRLTVT.

This chain uses TRBV9 with TRBJ2-2; TRBD2 matches 9 bases. The CDR3 covers 17 residues. The germline gives CDR1 SGDLS, CDR2 YYNGEE. The V and J ends lost 0 bases and 4 bases, in that order; junction bases with no gene match: 7. The CDR3 reads CASSVGPAGGGTGELFF. The DNA of the CDR3 is TGTGCCAGCAGCGTAGGCCCAGCGGGGGGTGGCACCGGGGAGCTGTTTTTT.

The V gene is TRBV6-5, the J gene TRBJ1-5; D is perhaps TRBD1 (6 bases). Germline lookup yields CDR1 MNHEY and CDR2 SVGAGI. The CDR3 is 15 amino acids. Trimming removed 0 bases from V and 6 bases from J, with 12 bases in between. CDR3 in amino acids: CASSYSSRGGQPQHF. CDR3 DNA sequence: TGTGCCAGCAGTTACTCTTCCAGGGGCGGTCAGCCCCAGCATTTT.

The chain carries TRBV15 and TRBJ1-6; TRBD1 might be the D (5 bases). Germline loops: CDR1 LNHNV, CDR2 YYDKDF (reference sequence). Between the trimmed V and J ends, which lost 5 bases and 6 bases, there was a span of 14 bases. This CDR3 contains 15 residues. The CDR3 reads CATSPRQGFNSPLHF. DNA of the CDR3: TGTGCCACCAGCCCTAGGCAGGGATTTAATTCACCCCTCCACTTT.

The table lists this clone with a count of one. The rearrangement links TRBV19 to TRBJ2-2; the match to TRBD2 covers 14 bases. The length of the CDR3 is 16 residues. The V and J ends lost 4 bases and 6 bases, in that order; junction bases with no gene match: 4. Germline loops: CDR1 LNHDA, CDR2 SQIVND (reference sequence). The CDR3 is CASSKWTSGGSGELFF. DNA for the CDR3: TGTGCCAGTAGTAAATGGACTAGCGGGGGGTCCGGGGAGCTGTTTTTT.

The chain links TRBV29-1 to TRBJ2-2; 13 bases agree with TRBD2. Germline V gives CDR1 SQVTM, CDR2 ANQGSEA. V lost 1 base and J lost 3; bases outside the gene matches: 8. The CDR3 is 18 amino acids. CDR3 region: CSVEGWTSGGLHTGELFF. The CDR3 DNA is TGCAGCGTTGAAGGATGGACTAGCGGGGGTCTACACACCGGGGAGCTGTTTTTT.

This chain connects TRBV7-9 to TRBJ1-4; D call uncertain. This CDR3 spans 13 amino acids. The ends were cut back, 2 bases at V and 8 bases at J, with 9 bases in the middle. Germline V gene lookup returns CDR1 SEHNR and CDR2 FQNEAQ (reference sequence). The DNA for the CDR3 is TGTGCCAGCAGCTTAAACTCTGGAGAAAAACTGTTTTTT. Translated: CASSLNSGEKLFF.

The chain is built from TRBV30 and TRBJ1-5; no clear D gene. Trimming took off 0 bases at V and 3 bases at J, with 6 bases between the two ends. Germline V gene data show CDR1 as GTSNPN and CDR2 as SVGIG (reference sequence). The CDR3 loop spans 13 amino acids. The CDR3 loop is CAWSVLDNQPQHF. The CDR3 DNA is TGTGCCTGGAGTGTACTGGACAATCAGCCCCAGCATTTT.

This chain connects TRBV6-4 to TRBJ1-2; unclear D gene. The CDR3 length is 14 residues. Trimming stripped 0 bases from V and 4 bases from J, with 9 bases between. Germline CDR1 reads MRHNA; CDR2 reads SNTAGT. CDR3 sequence (DNA): TGTGCCAGCAGTGACTCTAGTCGGGGCTATGGCTACACCTTC. Amino acid sequence: CASSDSSRGYGYTF.

The genes are TRBV18 and TRBJ1-4; 7 nucleotides line up with TRBD1. The ends lost 3 bases at V and 3 bases at J; junction bases unmatched: 7. Germline-derived CDR1 and CDR2 are KGHSH and LQKENI. The CDR3 has 16 residues. The CDR3 nucleotides read TGTGCCAGCTCACCTCTGACAGGGAATCCTAATGAAAAACTGTTTTTT. Translated: CASSPLTGNPNEKLFF.

The count of this clone is one. This chain uses TRBV4-3 with TRBJ1-4; D uncertain. CDR1 and CDR2 (germline): LGHNA, YSLEER. This CDR3 has 13 residues. V was trimmed by 0 bases and J by 10 bases, leaving 9 bases between them. The CDR3 sequence is CASSQEGWGKLFF. In DNA form, the CDR3 reads TGCGCCAGCAGCCAAGAGGGGTGGGGAAAACTGTTTTTT.

A few counts support this clone. V and J are TRBV4-2 and TRBJ2-1; TRBD1 matches 8 bases. The CDR3 covers 16 residues. V dropped 4 bases and J dropped 6; count of bases not matched to a gene: 11. In germline, CDR1 is LGHNA, CDR2 YNFKEQ. CDR3: CASSPNTGQGINEQFF. The CDR3 coding sequence is TGTGCCAGCAGCCCCAACACAGGACAGGGAATCAATGAGCAGTTCTTC.

The V and J genes are TRBV2 and TRBJ1-1; no clear D. The germline gives CDR1 SNHLY, CDR2 FYNNEI. The CDR3 spans 13 residues. Trimming cost V 6 bases and J 4 bases, with 12 bases left between them. CDR3 sequence (DNA): TGTGCCAGCAGGGCCCAGGCGACCACTGAAGCTTTCTTT. Translated, it gives CASRAQATTEAFF.

This sequence joins TRBV5-1 and TRBJ2-7, with 10 positions matching TRBD1. CDR1 and CDR2 (germline): SGHRS, YFSETQ. The CDR3 extends over 15 amino acids. The J segment lost 6 bases and the V segment lost 4 bases, leaving 10 bases of the junction unmatched. CDR3 protein: CASSLRQGAGGEQYF. The CDR3 bases are TGCGCCAGCAGCCTCCGACAGGGGGCAGGTGGCGAGCAGTACTTC.

The chain recombines TRBV30 with TRBJ1-4, with 7 bases matching TRBD1. Germline V gene sequence: CDR1 GTSNPN, CDR2 SVGIG (reference sequence). V lost 3 bases to trimming and J lost 4 bases; unmatched junction nucleotides: 5. CDR3 length: 14 amino acids. CDR3 DNA: TGTGCCTGGAGGGGACAGCTCTATAATGAAAAACTGTTTTTT. Translated, it gives CAWRGQLYNEKLFF. Together with reference TRBV30 and TRBJ1-4, the CDR3 gives the full variable domain: SQTIHQWPATLVQPVGSPLSLECTVEGTSNPNLYWYRQAAGRGLQLLFYSVGIGQISSEVPQNLSASRPQDRQFILSSKKLLLSDSGFYLCAWRGQLYNEKLFFGSGTQLSVL.

The sample holds one count of this clone. The V gene is TRBV7-3, the J gene TRBJ1-2, with TRBD1 matching over 9 bases. V lost 5 bases, J lost 10 bases, and 8 bases stayed unmatched. CDR1 and CDR2 (germline): SGHTA, FQGTGA. The CDR3 length is 13 residues. The chain's CDR3 is CASSLRTGADYTF. The CDR3 DNA is TGTGCCAGCAGCCTGAGGACAGGGGCGGACTACACCTTC.

The gene calls are TRBV5-1 and TRBJ2-7, with 15 nucleotides matching TRBD2. The CDR3 extends over 18 amino acids. CDR1 and CDR2 from the germline V gene are SGHRS and YFSETQ. Germline trimming cut 2 bases from V and 4 bases from J; bases unmatched to any gene: 10. CDR3 coding DNA: TGCGCCAGCAGCTTTCCCGGGACTAGCGGGGGGTCCTGGTACGAGCAGTACTTC. As protein: CASSFPGTSGGSWYEQYF.

This CDR3 is CASSVVVGGVNNEQFF. The CDR3 nucleotides are TGTGCCAGCAGCGTAGTGGTCGGGGGGGTTAACAATGAGCAGTTCTTC. The J gene is TRBJ2-1, the V gene TRBV9; 8 bases line up with TRBD2. The germline V gene has CDR1 SGDLS and CDR2 YYNGEE. This CDR3 contains 16 residues. The ends lost 0 bases at V and 5 bases at J; junction bases unmatched: 7.

This clone appeared once. The CDR3 sequence is CASSLAIGSRYGYTF. Here the CDR3 DNA reads TGTGCCAGCAGCTTGGCTATAGGCAGTCGGTATGGCTACACCTTC. V gene TRBV5-5 combines with J gene TRBJ1-2; no clear D. The ends were cut back, 0 bases at V and 5 bases at J, with 14 bases in the middle. CDR3 length: 15 residues. Germline V lookup: CDR1 SGHKS, CDR2 YYEKEE (reference sequence). Combining the CDR3 with reference TRBV5-5 and TRBJ1-2 gives the whole variable domain DAGVTQSPTHLIKTRGQQVTLRCSPISGHKSVSWYQQVLGQGPQFIFQYYEKEERGRGNFPDRFSARQFPNYSSELNVNALLLGDSALYLCASSLAIGSRYGYTFGSGTRLTVV.

This clone appeared a few times. This chain links TRBV15 with TRBJ1-3; D is possibly TRBD1 (5 bases). Looked up from germline, CDR1 is LNHNV and CDR2 is YYDKDF (reference sequence). V lost 5 bases, J lost 8 bases, and 13 bases lay in between. The CDR3 runs to 13 residues. CDR3 protein: CATSPQLGDTIYF. Written as DNA, the CDR3 is TGTGCCACCAGCCCCCAGTTAGGGGACACCATATATTTT.

This chain joins TRBV4-3 and TRBJ2-5, with 7 positions matching TRBD2. CDR3 length equals 12 residues. V shed 4 bases and J 11 bases; nucleotides not matched to a gene: 7. CDR1 LGHNA and CDR2 YSLEER come from the germline V gene. The CDR3 loop reads CASSRGGGEQYF. The DNA of the CDR3 is TGCGCCAGCAGCCGGGGGGGTGGAGAGCAGTACTTC.

The CDR3 region is CASSQGDRTNTEAFF. CDR3 nucleotide sequence: TGTGCCAGCAGCCAAGGGGACAGGACGAACACTGAAGCTTTCTTT. The V and J genes are TRBV4-2 and TRBJ1-1; 8 bases are a match to TRBD1. Germline CDR1 and CDR2: LGHNA and YNFKEQ. V was pared by 1 base and J by 1 base, with 2 bases of the junction left unmatched. The CDR3 extends over 15 amino acids.